These T cell receptor beta chains were read from a single sample in a study of T cell changes during pregnancy in multiple sclerosis. The assay was immunoSEQ multiplex PCR, and TCRdb's table has in-frame clones only and misses some. Counted here are fewer than 55,000 clones, around 90% occurring once; the ten biggest clones make up about 5.1%. The sample in question was peripheral blood, obtained in the second trimester of pregnancy. The receptor source for this set is a female donor in good health, enrolled as a control in a pregnancy study. CDR3s include the opening cysteine and the closing phenylalanine or tryptophan. The order of the fields is CDR3 protein, CDR3 DNA, D gene, clone size, J gene, V gene. D genes are given only for firm matches. Only some rows state a clone size, as once, few, many or a class for expanded clones.

CDR3aa: CASARGWQEQYF; CDR3nt: TGTGCCAGCGCGAGGGGGTGGCAAGAGCAGTACTTC; d_gene: NA; abundance: NA; j_gene: TRBJ2-7; v_gene: TRBV6-1
CDR3aa: CAWSVGRQGSYNEQFF; CDR3nt: TGTGCCTGGAGTGTAGGACGACAGGGGTCCTACAATGAGCAGTTCTTC; d_gene: TRBD1; abundance: NA; j_gene: TRBJ2-1; v_gene: TRBV30
CDR3aa: CASSQDRGLGNTEAFF; CDR3nt: TGCGCCAGCAGCCAAGATAGGGGATTAGGAAACACTGAAGCTTTCTTT; d_gene: NA; abundance: NA; j_gene: TRBJ1-1; v_gene: TRBV4-3
CDR3aa: CASSGMSGTNYGYTF; CDR3nt: TGTGCCAGCAGTGGGATGTCAGGTACTAACTATGGCTACACCTTC; d_gene: NA; abundance: NA; j_gene: TRBJ1-2; v_gene: TRBV2
CDR3aa: CASSVEQSSYEQYF; CDR3nt: TGTGCCAGCAGCGTAGAACAGTCTTCCTACGAGCAGTACTTC; d_gene: NA; abundance: NA; j_gene: TRBJ2-7; v_gene: TRBV9
CDR3aa: CASSYSWLVGSDTQYF; CDR3nt: TGTGCCAGCAGTTACTCTTGGCTAGTCGGGTCAGATACGCAGTATTTT; d_gene: NA; abundance: NA; j_gene: TRBJ2-3; v_gene: TRBV6-5
CDR3aa: CASQPAGTGVHEQYF; CDR3nt: TGTGCCAGTCAACCGGCTGGGACAGGGGTCCACGAGCAGTACTTC; d_gene: TRBD1; abundance: NA; j_gene: TRBJ2-7; v_gene: TRBV28
CDR3aa: CASSLDRGDPANTGELFF; CDR3nt: TGTGCCAGCTCACTCGACAGGGGGGATCCCGCGAACACCGGGGAGCTGTTTTTT; d_gene: TRBD1; abundance: NA; j_gene: TRBJ2-2; v_gene: TRBV18
CDR3aa: CASSPPGGWGNEQYF; CDR3nt: TGTGCCAGCAGCCCCCCGGGCGGGTGGGGAAACGAGCAGTACTTC; d_gene: NA; abundance: NA; j_gene: TRBJ2-7; v_gene: TRBV7-9
CDR3aa: CAISESGLAGVTDTQYF; CDR3nt: TGTGCCATCAGTGAGTCGGGGCTAGCGGGAGTTACAGATACGCAGTATTTT; d_gene: TRBD2; abundance: NA; j_gene: TRBJ2-3; v_gene: TRBV10-3
CDR3aa: CASSGMKGGSNQPQHF; CDR3nt: TGCGCCAGCAGTGGAATGAAGGGAGGGAGCAATCAGCCCCAGCATTTT; d_gene: NA; abundance: NA; j_gene: TRBJ1-5; v_gene: TRBV10-2
CDR3aa: CASSLGFGSYEQYF; CDR3nt: TGTGCCAGCAGCTTAGGGTTCGGTTCCTACGAGCAGTACTTC; d_gene: NA; abundance: NA; j_gene: TRBJ2-7; v_gene: TRBV11-3
CDR3aa: CASSIRDRGNTGELFF; CDR3nt: TGTGCCAGTAGTATCCGGGACAGGGGGAACACCGGGGAGCTGTTTTTT; d_gene: TRBD1; abundance: NA; j_gene: TRBJ2-2; v_gene: TRBV19
CDR3aa: CASSFQTGRTDTQYF; CDR3nt: TGTGCCAGCAGTTTTCAGACAGGGCGCACAGATACGCAGTATTTT; d_gene: TRBD1; abundance: NA; j_gene: TRBJ2-3; v_gene: TRBV5-4
CDR3aa: CATSRDLQWNTEAFF; CDR3nt: TGTGCCACCAGCAGAGATCTCCAGTGGAACACTGAAGCTTTCTTT; d_gene: NA; abundance: NA; j_gene: TRBJ1-1; v_gene: TRBV15
CDR3aa: CASSLAGGRADTQYF; CDR3nt: TGCGCCAGCAGCTTGGCGGGAGGGAGGGCAGATACGCAGTATTTT; d_gene: TRBD2; abundance: NA; j_gene: TRBJ2-3; v_gene: TRBV5-1
CDR3aa: CSVGSQGLPAIGYTF; CDR3nt: TGCAGCGTTGGATCACAGGGGTTGCCAGCTATTGGCTACACCTTC; d_gene: TRBD1; abundance: NA; j_gene: TRBJ1-2; v_gene: TRBV29-1
CDR3aa: CASSQAESYEQYF; CDR3nt: TGTGCCAGCAGCCAAGCAGAATCTTACGAGCAGTACTTC; d_gene: NA; abundance: NA; j_gene: TRBJ2-7; v_gene: TRBV14
CDR3aa: CASSLASQTNYGYTF; CDR3nt: TGCGCCAGCAGCTTGGCCAGTCAAACTAACTATGGCTACACCTTC; d_gene: NA; abundance: NA; j_gene: TRBJ1-2; v_gene: TRBV5-1
CDR3aa: CASSQVWGTGNTEAFF; CDR3nt: TGCGCCAGCAGCCAAGTTTGGGGGACAGGGAACACTGAAGCTTTCTTT; d_gene: TRBD1; abundance: NA; j_gene: TRBJ1-1; v_gene: TRBV4-1
CDR3aa: CASRPGTSGETQYF; CDR3nt: TGTGCCAGCCGCCCGGGGACTAGCGGCGAGACCCAGTACTTC; d_gene: TRBD2; abundance: NA; j_gene: TRBJ2-5; v_gene: TRBV27
CDR3aa: CAWGAGQAISNEKLFF; CDR3nt: TGTGCCTGGGGGGCGGGACAGGCTATATCTAATGAAAAACTGTTTTTT; d_gene: TRBD1; abundance: NA; j_gene: TRBJ1-4; v_gene: TRBV30
CDR3aa: CASSPRAAGGDVDTEAFF; CDR3nt: TGTGCCAGCAGCCCCCGGGCGGCAGGGGGTGATGTAGACACTGAAGCTTTCTTT; d_gene: TRBD1; abundance: NA; j_gene: TRBJ1-1; v_gene: TRBV11-2
CDR3aa: CAWSGAVTGSSRYGYTF; CDR3nt: TGTGCCTGGAGTGGCGCTGTTACAGGGTCCAGTCGGTATGGCTACACCTTC; d_gene: NA; abundance: NA; j_gene: TRBJ1-2; v_gene: TRBV30
CDR3aa: CASSGLRGGELFF; CDR3nt: TGTGCCAGCAGTGGATTGCGTGGCGGGGAGCTGTTTTTT; d_gene: NA; abundance: NA; j_gene: TRBJ2-2; v_gene: TRBV2
CDR3aa: CASSDAGTPLNEQFF; CDR3nt: TGTGCCAGCAGTGATGCGGGGACGCCCTTAAATGAGCAGTTCTTC; d_gene: NA; abundance: once; j_gene: TRBJ2-1; v_gene: TRBV6-1
CDR3aa: CASSLEFRGAGYNEQFF; CDR3nt: TGCGCCAGCAGCTTGGAGTTCCGAGGCGCGGGGTACAATGAGCAGTTCTTC; d_gene: NA; abundance: NA; j_gene: TRBJ2-1; v_gene: TRBV5-1
CDR3aa: CASRGSGNEKLFF; CDR3nt: TGTGCCAGTAGGGGGAGTGGGAATGAAAAACTGTTTTTT; d_gene: NA; abundance: few; j_gene: TRBJ1-4; v_gene: TRBV19
CDR3aa: CASSLQDGRAAEAFF; CDR3nt: TGTGCCAGCAGTTTACAGGACGGGAGGGCGGCTGAAGCTTTCTTT; d_gene: NA; abundance: NA; j_gene: TRBJ1-1; v_gene: TRBV6-5
CDR3aa: CASTPEGNLYNEQFF; CDR3nt: TGTGCCAGCACTCCGGAGGGGAACCTCTACAATGAGCAGTTCTTC; d_gene: NA; abundance: NA; j_gene: TRBJ2-1; v_gene: TRBV6-5
CDR3aa: CASSDQGGVGYGYTF; CDR3nt: TGTGCCAGCAGCGATCAAGGGGGCGTCGGCTATGGCTACACCTTC; d_gene: TRBD1; abundance: NA; j_gene: TRBJ1-2; v_gene: TRBV6-5
CDR3aa: CASSQQTSQNEKLFF; CDR3nt: TGTGCCAGCAGCCAGCAGACAAGTCAAAATGAAAAACTGTTTTTT; d_gene: NA; abundance: NA; j_gene: TRBJ1-4; v_gene: TRBV7-2
CDR3aa: CSVEGTSGSWGNEQFF; CDR3nt: TGCAGCGTTGAGGGGACTAGCGGGAGCTGGGGCAATGAGCAGTTCTTC; d_gene: TRBD2; abundance: once; j_gene: TRBJ2-1; v_gene: TRBV29-1
CDR3aa: CASSPYPTGELFF; CDR3nt: TGTGCCAGCAGCCCCTACCCCACCGGGGAGCTGTTTTTT; d_gene: NA; abundance: once; j_gene: TRBJ2-2; v_gene: TRBV14
CDR3aa: CASSSQGAREQFF; CDR3nt: TGTGCCAGCAGCTCCCAGGGCGCCCGTGAGCAGTTCTTC; d_gene: NA; abundance: NA; j_gene: TRBJ2-1; v_gene: TRBV5-4
CDR3aa: CASSLEGAGVYEQYF; CDR3nt: TGTGCCAGCAGCCTAGAGGGTGCGGGAGTCTACGAGCAGTACTTC; d_gene: TRBD2; abundance: once; j_gene: TRBJ2-7; v_gene: TRBV7-2
CDR3aa: CASSKAIPSGGNNEQFF; CDR3nt: TGTGCCAGCAGCAAAGCAATTCCTAGCGGGGGCAACAATGAGCAGTTCTTC; d_gene: NA; abundance: NA; j_gene: TRBJ2-1; v_gene: TRBV21-1
CDR3aa: CASSNPGLAGDEQYF; CDR3nt: TGTGCCAGCAGTAACCCGGGACTAGCCGGCGACGAGCAGTACTTC; d_gene: TRBD2; abundance: once; j_gene: TRBJ2-7; v_gene: TRBV6-5
CDR3aa: CASSQDSGGVYGYTF; CDR3nt: TGCGCCAGCAGCCAAGATTCCGGGGGTGTCTATGGCTACACCTTC; d_gene: NA; abundance: NA; j_gene: TRBJ1-2; v_gene: TRBV4-3
CDR3aa: CASSPRWASGRAYNEQFF; CDR3nt: TGTGCCAGCAGCCCGCGGTGGGCTAGCGGGAGGGCCTACAATGAGCAGTTCTTC; d_gene: TRBD2; abundance: NA; j_gene: TRBJ2-1; v_gene: TRBV7-9
CDR3aa: CASSSRGLEAEAFF; CDR3nt: TGTGCCAGCAGCTCCAGGGGGCTTGAAGCTGAAGCTTTCTTT; d_gene: TRBD1; abundance: few; j_gene: TRBJ1-1; v_gene: TRBV7-8
CDR3aa: CASSLGLEYEQYF; CDR3nt: TGTGCCAGCAGTTTAGGTTTGGAGTACGAGCAGTACTTC; d_gene: NA; abundance: NA; j_gene: TRBJ2-7; v_gene: TRBV6-6
CDR3aa: CAISQTNPVNTEAFF; CDR3nt: TGTGCCATCAGTCAAACCAACCCGGTGAACACTGAAGCTTTCTTT; d_gene: NA; abundance: NA; j_gene: TRBJ1-1; v_gene: TRBV10-3
CDR3aa: CASSVGIGVYNEQFF; CDR3nt: TGTGCCAGCAGCGTAGGTATCGGGGTCTACAATGAGCAGTTCTTC; d_gene: NA; abundance: NA; j_gene: TRBJ2-1; v_gene: TRBV9
CDR3aa: CASSVARQGEQYF; CDR3nt: TGTGCCAGCAGCGTAGCGAGGCAGGGGGAGCAGTACTTC; d_gene: NA; abundance: NA; j_gene: TRBJ2-7; v_gene: TRBV9
CDR3aa: CASSVGLAGLHEQFF; CDR3nt: TGTGCCAGCAGCGTGGGACTAGCGGGACTTCATGAGCAGTTCTTC; d_gene: TRBD2; abundance: NA; j_gene: TRBJ2-1; v_gene: TRBV7-9
CDR3aa: CASSQGGTSGRAGASTQYF; CDR3nt: TGTGCCAGCAGCCAGGGGGGGACTAGCGGGAGGGCCGGGGCATCGACCCAGTACTTC; d_gene: TRBD2; abundance: NA; j_gene: TRBJ2-5; v_gene: TRBV4-2
CDR3aa: CASSRGREAITDTQYF; CDR3nt: TGTGCCAGCAGCCGAGGGCGGGAGGCCATCACAGATACGCAGTATTTT; d_gene: TRBD2; abundance: NA; j_gene: TRBJ2-3; v_gene: TRBV5-5
CDR3aa: CASSTTGNYGYTF; CDR3nt: TGTGCCAGCAGCACGACAGGGAACTATGGCTACACCTTC; d_gene: TRBD1; abundance: once; j_gene: TRBJ1-2; v_gene: TRBV5-4
CDR3aa: CASSSALRTSGTTDTQYF; CDR3nt: TGTGCCAGTAGCAGTGCCCTCCGGACTAGCGGGACAACAGATACGCAGTATTTT; d_gene: TRBD2; abundance: NA; j_gene: TRBJ2-3; v_gene: TRBV19
CDR3aa: CASSLGRGLKSYGYTF; CDR3nt: TGTGCCAGCAGCTTAGGACGAGGGTTAAAAAGCTATGGCTACACCTTC; d_gene: NA; abundance: NA; j_gene: TRBJ1-2; v_gene: TRBV7-8
CDR3aa: CASRTPSIVGTGELFF; CDR3nt: TGCGCCAGCAGAACCCCTAGCATCGTGGGGACCGGGGAGCTGTTTTTT; d_gene: NA; abundance: NA; j_gene: TRBJ2-2; v_gene: TRBV10-2